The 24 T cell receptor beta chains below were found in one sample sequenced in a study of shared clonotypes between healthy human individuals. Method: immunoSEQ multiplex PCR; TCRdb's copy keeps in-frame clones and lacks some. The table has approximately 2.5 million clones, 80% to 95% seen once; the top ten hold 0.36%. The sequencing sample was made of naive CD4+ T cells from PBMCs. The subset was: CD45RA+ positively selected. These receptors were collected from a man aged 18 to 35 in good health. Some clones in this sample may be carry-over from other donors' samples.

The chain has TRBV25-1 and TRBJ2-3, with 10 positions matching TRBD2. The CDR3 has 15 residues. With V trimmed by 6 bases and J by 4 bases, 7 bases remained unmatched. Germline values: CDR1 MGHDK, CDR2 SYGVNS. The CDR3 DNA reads TGTGCCAGCAGGCTTGGGACTAGCGTAGCAGATACGCAGTATTTT. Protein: CASRLGTSVADTQYF. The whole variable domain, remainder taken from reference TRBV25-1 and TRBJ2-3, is EADIYQTPRYLVIGTGKKITLECSQTMGHDKMYWYQQDPGMELHLIHYSYGVNSTEKGDLSSESTVSRIRTEHFPLTLESARPSHTSQYLCASRLGTSVADTQYFGPGTRLTVL.

CDR3 coding DNA: TGTGCCAGCTGGTGGGGCTCCCCTGAAAGTGGCTACACCTTC. This translates into CASWWGSPESGYTF. The rearrangement links TRBV2 to TRBJ1-2; maybe TRBD1 (5 bases). The V end lost 8 bases, the J end lost 7 bases, and 20 bases lay between the germline ends. The CDR3 is 14 residues long. Germline V lookup: CDR1 SNHLY, CDR2 FYNNEI.

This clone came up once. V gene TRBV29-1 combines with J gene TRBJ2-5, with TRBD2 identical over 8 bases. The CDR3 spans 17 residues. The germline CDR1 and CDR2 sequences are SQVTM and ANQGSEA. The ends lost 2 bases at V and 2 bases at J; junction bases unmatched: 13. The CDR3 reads CSVEPATSGALQETQYF. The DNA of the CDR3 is TGCAGCGTTGAACCCGCTACTAGCGGAGCTTTACAAGAGACCCAGTACTTC. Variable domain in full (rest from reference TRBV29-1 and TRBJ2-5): SAVISQKPSRDICQRGTSLTIQCQVDSQVTMMFWYRQQPGQSLTLIATANQGSEATYESGFVIDKFPISRPNLTFSTLTVSNMSPEDSSIYLCSVEPATSGALQETQYFGPGTRLLVL.

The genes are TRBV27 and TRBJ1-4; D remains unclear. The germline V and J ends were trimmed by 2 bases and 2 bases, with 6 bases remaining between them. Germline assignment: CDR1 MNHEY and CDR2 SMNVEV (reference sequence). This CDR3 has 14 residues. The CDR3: CASSLKGTNEKLFF. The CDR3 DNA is TGTGCCAGCAGTTTAAAGGGTACTAATGAAAAACTGTTTTTT. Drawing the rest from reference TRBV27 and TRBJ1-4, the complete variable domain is EAQVTQNPRYLITVTGKKLTVTCSQNMNHEYMSWYRQDPGLGLRQIYYSMNVEVTDKGDVPEGYKVSRKEKRNFPLILESPSPNQTSLYFCASSLKGTNEKLFFGSGTQLSVL.

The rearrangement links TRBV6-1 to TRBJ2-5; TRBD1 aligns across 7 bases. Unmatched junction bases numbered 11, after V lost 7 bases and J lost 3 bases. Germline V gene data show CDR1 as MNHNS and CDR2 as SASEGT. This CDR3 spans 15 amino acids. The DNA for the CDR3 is TGTGCCAGCAACCAAGACAGGGAACCCGAAGAGACCCAGTACTTC. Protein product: CASNQDREPEETQYF.

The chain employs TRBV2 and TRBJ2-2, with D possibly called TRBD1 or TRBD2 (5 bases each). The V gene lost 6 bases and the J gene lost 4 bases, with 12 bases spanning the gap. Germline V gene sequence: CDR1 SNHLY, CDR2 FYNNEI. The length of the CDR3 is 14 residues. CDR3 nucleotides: TGTGCCAGCAGGGAGTCGGGGCCCACCGGGGAGCTGTTTTTT. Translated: CASRESGPTGELFF.

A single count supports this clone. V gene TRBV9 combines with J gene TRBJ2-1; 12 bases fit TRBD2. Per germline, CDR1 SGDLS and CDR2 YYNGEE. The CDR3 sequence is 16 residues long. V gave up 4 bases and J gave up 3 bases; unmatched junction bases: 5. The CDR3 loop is CASSPRTSGIYNEQFF. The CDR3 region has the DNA TGTGCCAGCAGCCCCCGGACTAGCGGGATCTACAATGAGCAGTTCTTC.

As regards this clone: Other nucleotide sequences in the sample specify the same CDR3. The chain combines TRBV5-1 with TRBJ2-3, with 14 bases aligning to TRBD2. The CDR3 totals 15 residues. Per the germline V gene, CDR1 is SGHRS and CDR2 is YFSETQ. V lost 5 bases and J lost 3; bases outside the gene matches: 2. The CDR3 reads CASSRLAGGTDTQYF. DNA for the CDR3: TGCGCCAGCAGTCGACTAGCGGGAGGGACAGATACGCAGTATTTT.

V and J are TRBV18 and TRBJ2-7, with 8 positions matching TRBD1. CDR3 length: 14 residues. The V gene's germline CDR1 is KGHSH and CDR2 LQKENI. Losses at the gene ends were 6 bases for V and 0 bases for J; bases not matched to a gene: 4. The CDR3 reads CASSVDRVSYEQYF. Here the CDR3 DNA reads TGTGCCAGCTCCGTGGACAGGGTCTCCTACGAGCAGTACTTC. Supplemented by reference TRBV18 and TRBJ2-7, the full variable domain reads NAGVMQNPRHLVRRRGQEARLRCSPMKGHSHVYWYRQLPEEGLKFMVYLQKENIIDESGMPKERFSAEFPKEGPSILRIQQVVRGDSAAYFCASSVDRVSYEQYFGPGTRLTVT.

This CDR3 is CASSQPGIGANVLTF. The CDR3 coding sequence is TGTGCCAGCAGCCAACCAGGCATCGGGGCCAACGTCCTGACTTTC. The V gene is TRBV14, the J gene TRBJ2-6; D is undetermined. CDR1 SGHDN and CDR2 FVKESK come from the germline V gene. This CDR3 has 15 residues. V lost 2 bases and J 4 bases, leaving 9 bases between the germline ends.

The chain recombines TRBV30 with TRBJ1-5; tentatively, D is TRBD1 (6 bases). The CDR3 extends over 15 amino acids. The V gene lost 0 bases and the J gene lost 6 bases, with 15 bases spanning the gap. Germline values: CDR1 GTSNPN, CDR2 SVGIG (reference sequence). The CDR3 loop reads CAWSVGPGEGQPQHF. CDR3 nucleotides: TGTGCCTGGAGTGTCGGGCCAGGGGAAGGTCAGCCCCAGCATTTT.

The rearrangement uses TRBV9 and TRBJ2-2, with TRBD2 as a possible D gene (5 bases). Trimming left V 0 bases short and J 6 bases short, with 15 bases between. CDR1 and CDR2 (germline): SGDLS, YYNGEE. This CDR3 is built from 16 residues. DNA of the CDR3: TGTGCCAGCAGCGTAGGGCCTAGCTCGGATTCCGGGGAGCTGTTTTTT. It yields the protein CASSVGPSSDSGELFF.

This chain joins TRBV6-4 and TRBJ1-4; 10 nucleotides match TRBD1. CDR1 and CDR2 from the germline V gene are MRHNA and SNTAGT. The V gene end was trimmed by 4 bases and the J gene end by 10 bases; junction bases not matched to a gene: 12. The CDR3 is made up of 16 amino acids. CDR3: CASSVFTGTGEGKLFF. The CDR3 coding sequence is TGTGCCAGCAGTGTCTTCACCGGGACAGGGGAAGGAAAACTGTTTTTT.

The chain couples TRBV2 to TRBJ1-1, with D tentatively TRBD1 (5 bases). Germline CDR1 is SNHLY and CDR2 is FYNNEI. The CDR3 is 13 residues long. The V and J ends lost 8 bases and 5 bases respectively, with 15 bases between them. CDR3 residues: CASQQGEDTEAFF. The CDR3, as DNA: TGTGCCAGCCAGCAGGGAGAGGATACTGAAGCTTTCTTT.

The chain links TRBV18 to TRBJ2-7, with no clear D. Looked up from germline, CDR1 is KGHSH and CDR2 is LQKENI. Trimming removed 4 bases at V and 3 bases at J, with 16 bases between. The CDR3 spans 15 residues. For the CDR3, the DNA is TGTGCCAGCTCACGCACAGATACCTCATTCTACGAGCAGTACTTC. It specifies CASSRTDTSFYEQYF.

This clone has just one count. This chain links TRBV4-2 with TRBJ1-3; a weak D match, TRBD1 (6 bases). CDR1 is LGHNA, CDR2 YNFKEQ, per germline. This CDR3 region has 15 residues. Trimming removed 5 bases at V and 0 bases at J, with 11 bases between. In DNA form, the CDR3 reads TGTGCCAGCAGCTACGACAGGATCTCTGGAAACACCATATATTTT. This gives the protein CASSYDRISGNTIYF.

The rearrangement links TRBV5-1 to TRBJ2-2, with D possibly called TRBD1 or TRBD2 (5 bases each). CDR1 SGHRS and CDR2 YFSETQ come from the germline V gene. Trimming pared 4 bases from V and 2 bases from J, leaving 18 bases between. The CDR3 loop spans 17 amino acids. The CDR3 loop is CASSINIGTVNTGELFF. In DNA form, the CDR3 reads TGCGCCAGCAGCATAAATATCGGGACGGTAAACACCGGGGAGCTGTTTTTT.

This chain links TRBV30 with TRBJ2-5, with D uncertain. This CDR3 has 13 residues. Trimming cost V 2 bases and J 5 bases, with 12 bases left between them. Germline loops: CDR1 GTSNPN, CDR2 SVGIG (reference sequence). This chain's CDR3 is CAWSLGLGETQYF. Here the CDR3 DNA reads TGTGCCTGGAGTTTGGGTTTAGGGGAGACCCAGTACTTC.

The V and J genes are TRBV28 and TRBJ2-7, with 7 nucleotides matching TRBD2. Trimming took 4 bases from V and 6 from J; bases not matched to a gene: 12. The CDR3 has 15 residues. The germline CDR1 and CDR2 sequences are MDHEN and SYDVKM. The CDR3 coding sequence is TGTGCCAGCAGTTCCCTCGGGGATGGGAGGGGCGAGCAGTACTTC. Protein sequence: CASSSLGDGRGEQYF.

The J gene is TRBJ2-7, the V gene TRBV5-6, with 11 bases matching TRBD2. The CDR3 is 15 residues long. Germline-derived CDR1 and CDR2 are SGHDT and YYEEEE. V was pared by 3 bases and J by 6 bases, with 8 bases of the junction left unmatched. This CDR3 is CASSSVTGLAAEQYF. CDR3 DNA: TGTGCCAGCAGCTCGGTCACGGGACTAGCGGCCGAGCAGTACTTC.

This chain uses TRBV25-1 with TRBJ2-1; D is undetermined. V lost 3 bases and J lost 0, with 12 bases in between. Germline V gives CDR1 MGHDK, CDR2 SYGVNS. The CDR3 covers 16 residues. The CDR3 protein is CASSDTLTSSYNEQFF. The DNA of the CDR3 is TGTGCCAGCAGTGATACCCTTACGAGCTCCTACAATGAGCAGTTCTTC.

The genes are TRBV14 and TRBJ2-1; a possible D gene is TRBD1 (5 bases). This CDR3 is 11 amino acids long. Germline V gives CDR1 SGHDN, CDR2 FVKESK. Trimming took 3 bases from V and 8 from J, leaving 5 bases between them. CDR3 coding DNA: TGTGCCAGCAGCCACAGGGATGAGCAGTTCTTC. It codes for CASSHRDEQFF.

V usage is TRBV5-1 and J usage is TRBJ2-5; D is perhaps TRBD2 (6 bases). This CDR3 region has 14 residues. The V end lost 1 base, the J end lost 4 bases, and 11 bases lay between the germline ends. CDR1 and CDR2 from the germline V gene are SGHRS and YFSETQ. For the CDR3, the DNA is TGCGCCAGCAGCTTGTTCGGGACTGGAGAGACCCAGTACTTC. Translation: CASSLFGTGETQYF.

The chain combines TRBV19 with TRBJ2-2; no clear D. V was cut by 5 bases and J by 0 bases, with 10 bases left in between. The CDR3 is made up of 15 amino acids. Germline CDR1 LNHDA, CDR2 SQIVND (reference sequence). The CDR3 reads CASSLPDTNTGELFF. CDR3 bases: TGTGCCAGTAGTCTTCCCGATACGAACACCGGGGAGCTGTTTTTT. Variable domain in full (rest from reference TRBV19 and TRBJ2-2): DGGITQSPKYLFRKEGQNVTLSCEQNLNHDAMYWYRQDPGQGLRLIYYSQIVNDFQKGDIAEGYSVSREKKESFPLTVTSAQKNPTAFYLCASSLPDTNTGELFFGEGSRLTVL.